Below, 16 T cell receptor beta chains from the same sample are listed, as sequenced in a study of blood T cell repertoires in COVID-19. Sequencing was performed with immunoSEQ multiplex PCR; in TCRdb, only in-frame clones are kept and a portion is missing. The data show around 60,000 clones, around 86% seen once. The sample consisted of peripheral blood. All receptors come from a woman older than 75 with acute or convalescent COVID-19.

This clone was detected a few times. V and J are TRBV27 and TRBJ2-3; a weak D match, TRBD1 (5 bases). The CDR3 sequence is 17 residues long. Germline CDR1 and CDR2: MNHEY and SMNVEV (reference sequence). Deletions cut 8 bases from V and 5 bases from J, with 26 bases between. The CDR3 reads CASAYRKGQGRVDTQYF. The CDR3 DNA sequence: TGTGCCAGCGCCTACCGGAAGGGGCAGGGCCGGGTAGATACGCAGTATTTT.

J is TRBJ2-3 and V is TRBV6-5; tentatively, D is TRBD2 (6 bases). This CDR3 comprises 13 residues. Germline CDR1 MNHEY, CDR2 SVGAGI. The V and J ends lost 6 bases and 1 base respectively, with 8 bases between them. The CDR3, as DNA: TGTGCCAGCAGAGGCGGGGGCACAGATACGCAGTATTTT. Translation: CASRGGGTDTQYF.

The chain combines TRBV6-5 with TRBJ1-1, with 7 bases matching TRBD1. Looked up from germline, CDR1 is MNHEY and CDR2 is SVGAGI. Germline trimming cut 5 bases from V and 1 base from J; bases unmatched to any gene: 4. The CDR3 is 14 amino acids. CDR3 residues: CASSPRTGNTEAFF. DNA of the CDR3: TGTGCCAGCAGTCCCCGGACAGGGAACACTGAAGCTTTCTTT.

This chain joins TRBV6-9 and TRBJ2-1; tentative D call: TRBD2 (6 bases). Trimming shortened V by 8 bases and J by 10 bases, and 24 bases separated the two germline ends. This CDR3 has 15 residues. Germline V gene lookup returns CDR1 MNHGY and CDR2 SVAAGI. This CDR3 is CASWFRELISFEQFF. The CDR3 DNA reads TGTGCCAGCTGGTTTCGGGAGTTAATTTCGTTCGAGCAGTTCTTC.

The table lists this clone with a few counts. V gene TRBV4-1 combines with J gene TRBJ1-6; D not certain. Per germline, CDR1 MGHRA and CDR2 YSYEKL. The CDR3 length is 16 residues. V was trimmed by 4 bases and J by 13 bases, leaving 23 bases between them. This CDR3 reads CASSPPRGGAREPLHF. DNA of the CDR3: TGCGCCAGCAGCCCCCCCCGCGGCGGAGCACGTGAGCCCCTCCACTTT.

V gene TRBV6-5 combines with J gene TRBJ1-6, with TRBD1 as a possible D gene (6 bases). The V end lost 6 bases, the J end lost 9 bases, and 15 bases lay between the germline ends. The CDR3 contains 14 residues. Per germline, CDR1 MNHEY and CDR2 SVGAGI. Written as DNA, the CDR3 is TGTGCCAGCAGACCTCCGGTAGGGGGTTCACCCCTCCACTTT. This codes for CASRPPVGGSPLHF.

The table lists this clone with a count of one. The chain is built from TRBV5-4 and TRBJ2-7, with D uncertain. This CDR3 has 13 amino acids. Germline V gene sequence: CDR1 SGHNT, CDR2 YYREEE (reference sequence). Trimming stripped 0 bases from V and 7 bases from J, with 11 bases between. The CDR3 DNA reads as TGTGCCAGCAGCTTGGCCTCCGGTCGGGAGCAGTACTTC. Amino acids: CASSLASGREQYF.

The rearrangement links TRBV25-1 to TRBJ2-7; possibly TRBD1 for D (6 bases). CDR1 MGHDK and CDR2 SYGVNS come from the germline V gene. The CDR3 covers 12 residues. The V gene lost 4 bases and the J gene lost 7 bases, with 11 bases spanning the gap. This CDR3 reads CASSAQGYEQYF. As DNA, the CDR3 is TGTGCCAGCAGTGCACAGGGTTATGAGCAGTACTTC.

This chain uses TRBV10-3 with TRBJ2-3; no firm D call. The V end lost 0 bases, the J end lost 1 base, and 5 bases lay between the germline ends. Germline values: CDR1 ENHRY, CDR2 SYGVKD. CDR3 length: 14 residues. CDR3 DNA sequence: TGTGCCATCAGTGAGTCAACGGGCACAGATACGCAGTATTTT. Protein sequence: CAISESTGTDTQYF.

The V and J genes are TRBV19 and TRBJ1-6; 11 bases agree with TRBD1. The CDR3 is 17 amino acids. Looked up from germline, CDR1 is LNHDA and CDR2 is SQIVND (reference sequence). Germline trimming cut 5 bases from V and 2 bases from J; bases unmatched to any gene: 5. The CDR3 DNA sequence: TGTGCCAGTAGTGGAGGACAGGGGGCCACCTATAATTCACCCCTCCACTTT. As protein: CASSGGQGATYNSPLHF. The entire variable domain, with the rest obtained from reference TRBV19 and TRBJ1-6, is as follows: DGGITQSPKYLFRKEGQNVTLSCEQNLNHDAMYWYRQDPGQGLRLIYYSQIVNDFQKGDIAEGYSVSREKKESFPLTVTSAQKNPTAFYLCASSGGQGATYNSPLHFGNGTRLTVT.

This chain connects TRBV6-4 to TRBJ1-1, with 7 bases fitting TRBD1. Germline V gives CDR1 MRHNA, CDR2 SNTAGT. The CDR3 is 14 residues long. V dropped 5 bases and J dropped 5; count of bases not matched to a gene: 8. The CDR3 DNA reads TGTGCCAGCAGTCCTACCTACAGGGGAACTGAAGCTTTCTTT. It encodes CASSPTYRGTEAFF.

The chain links TRBV5-1 to TRBJ1-2, with TRBD1 identical over 10 bases. The CDR3 contains 13 residues. After removal of 2 bases from V and 9 bases from J, the junction contained 4 bases not matched to a gene. Germline V gene lookup returns CDR1 SGHRS and CDR2 YFSETQ. The CDR3 region has the DNA TGCGCCAGCAGCTTAGGACAGGGGGGAAGCTACACCTTC. This translates into CASSLGQGGSYTF.

This clone has more than one count but fewer than ten. V and J are TRBV7-2 and TRBJ1-1; the D is unclear. The CDR3 sequence is 16 residues long. The germline V gene encodes CDR1 SGHTA and CDR2 FQGNSA. Between the trimmed V and J ends, which lost 6 bases and 4 bases, there was a span of 21 bases. Written as DNA, the CDR3 is TGTGCCAGCAGTCAAACCCCGGTAGGAGGAAGCACTGAAGCTTTCTTT. Translation gives CASSQTPVGGSTEAFF.

This sequence joins TRBV6-5 and TRBJ1-5, with D uncertain. This CDR3 spans 15 amino acids. Germline lookup yields CDR1 MNHEY and CDR2 SVGAGI. V was shortened by 7 bases and J by 2 bases, with 15 bases between the two germline ends. The CDR3 DNA reads as TGTGCCAGCACTATTACATGGGGAGGCAATCAGCCCCAGCATTTT. As protein: CASTITWGGNQPQHF.

The rearrangement uses TRBV7-2 and TRBJ1-2, with 7 bases lining up with TRBD1. The CDR3 totals 15 residues. Germline CDR1 SGHTA, CDR2 FQGNSA. V was pared by 4 bases and J by 5 bases, with 10 bases of the junction left unmatched. The CDR3 reads CASSSRPGQSYGYTF. CDR3 DNA: TGTGCCAGCAGCTCCCGTCCGGGACAGTCTTATGGCTACACCTTC. Combining the CDR3 with reference TRBV7-2 and TRBJ1-2 gives the whole variable domain GAGVSQSPSNKVTEKGKDVELRCDPISGHTALYWYRQSLGQGLEFLIYFQGNSAPDKSGLPSDRFSAERTGGSVSTLTIQRTQQEDSAVYLCASSSRPGQSYGYTFGSGTRLTVV.

The chain employs TRBV5-1 and TRBJ2-2; no reliable D call. CDR1 and CDR2 (germline): SGHRS, YFSETQ. The CDR3 loop spans 15 amino acids. V dropped 0 bases and J dropped 3 bases, with 9 bases sitting between them. The DNA for the CDR3 is TGCGCCAGCAGCTTGGTCGGGTCAGACACCGGGGAGCTGTTTTTT. Translation: CASSLVGSDTGELFF.